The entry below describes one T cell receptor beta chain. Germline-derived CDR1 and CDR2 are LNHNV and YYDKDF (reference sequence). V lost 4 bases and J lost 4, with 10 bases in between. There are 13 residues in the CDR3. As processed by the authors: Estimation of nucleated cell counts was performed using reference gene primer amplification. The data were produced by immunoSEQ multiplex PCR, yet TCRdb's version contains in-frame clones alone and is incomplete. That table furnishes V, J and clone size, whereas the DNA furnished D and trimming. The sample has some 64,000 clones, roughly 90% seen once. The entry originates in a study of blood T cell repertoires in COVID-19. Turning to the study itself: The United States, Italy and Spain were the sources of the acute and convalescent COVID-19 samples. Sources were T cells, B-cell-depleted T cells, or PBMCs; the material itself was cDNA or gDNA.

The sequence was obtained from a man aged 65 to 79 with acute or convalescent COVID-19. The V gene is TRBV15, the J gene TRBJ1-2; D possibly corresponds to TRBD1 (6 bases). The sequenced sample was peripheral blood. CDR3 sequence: CATSTTGRYGYTF. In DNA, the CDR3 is TGTGCCACCAGCACAACAGGGCGCTATGGCTACACCTTC.